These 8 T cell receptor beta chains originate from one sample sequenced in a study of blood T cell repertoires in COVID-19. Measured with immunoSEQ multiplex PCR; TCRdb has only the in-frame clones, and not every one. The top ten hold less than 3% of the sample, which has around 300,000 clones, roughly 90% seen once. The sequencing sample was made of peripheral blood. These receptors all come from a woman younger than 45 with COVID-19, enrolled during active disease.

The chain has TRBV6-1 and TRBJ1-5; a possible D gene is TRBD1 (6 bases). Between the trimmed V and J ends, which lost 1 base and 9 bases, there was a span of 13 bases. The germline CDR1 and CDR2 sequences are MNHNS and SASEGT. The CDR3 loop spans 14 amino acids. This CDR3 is CASSEDRVQGPQHF. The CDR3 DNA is TGTGCCAGCAGTGAAGACAGGGTTCAGGGGCCCCAGCATTTT.

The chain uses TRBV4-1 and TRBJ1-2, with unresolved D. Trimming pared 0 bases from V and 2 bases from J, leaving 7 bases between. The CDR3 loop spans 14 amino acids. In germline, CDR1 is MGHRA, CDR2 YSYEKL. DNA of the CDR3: TGCGCCAGCAGCCAAGATAGCCAGAACTATGGCTACACCTTC. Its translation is CASSQDSQNYGYTF.

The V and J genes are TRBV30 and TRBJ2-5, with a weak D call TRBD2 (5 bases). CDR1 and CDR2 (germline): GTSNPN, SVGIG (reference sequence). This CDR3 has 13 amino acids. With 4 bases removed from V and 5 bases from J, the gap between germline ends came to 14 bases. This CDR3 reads CAWNGGPRETQYF. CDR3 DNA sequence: TGTGCCTGGAACGGAGGCCCCAGGGAGACCCAGTACTTC.

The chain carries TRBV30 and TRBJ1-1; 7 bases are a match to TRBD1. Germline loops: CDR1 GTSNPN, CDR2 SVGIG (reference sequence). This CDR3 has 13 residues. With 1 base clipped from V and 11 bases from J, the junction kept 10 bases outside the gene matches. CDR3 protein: CAWSASSTGQAFF. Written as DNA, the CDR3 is TGTGCCTGGAGTGCCTCCTCGACAGGGCAGGCTTTCTTT.

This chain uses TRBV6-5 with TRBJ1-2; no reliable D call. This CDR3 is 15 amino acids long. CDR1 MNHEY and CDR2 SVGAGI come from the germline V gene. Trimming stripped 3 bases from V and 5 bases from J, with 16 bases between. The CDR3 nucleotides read TGTGCCAGCAGTTATCACTCCGAAACGGGGTATGGCTACACCTTC. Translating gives CASSYHSETGYGYTF.

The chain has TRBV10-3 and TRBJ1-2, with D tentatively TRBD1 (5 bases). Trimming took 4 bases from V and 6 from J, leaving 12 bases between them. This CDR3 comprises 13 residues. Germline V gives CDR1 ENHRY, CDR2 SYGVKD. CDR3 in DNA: TGTGCCATCAGTGCGGACACTGACCATGGCTACACCTTC. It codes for CAISADTDHGYTF.

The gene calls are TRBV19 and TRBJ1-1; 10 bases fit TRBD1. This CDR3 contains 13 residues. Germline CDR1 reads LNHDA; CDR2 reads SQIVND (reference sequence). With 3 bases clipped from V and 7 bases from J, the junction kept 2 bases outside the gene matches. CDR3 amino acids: CASSMGDRGEAFF. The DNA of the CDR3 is TGTGCCAGTAGTATGGGGGACAGGGGTGAAGCTTTCTTT. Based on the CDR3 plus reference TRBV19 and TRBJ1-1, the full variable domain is DGGITQSPKYLFRKEGQNVTLSCEQNLNHDAMYWYRQDPGQGLRLIYYSQIVNDFQKGDIAEGYSVSREKKESFPLTVTSAQKNPTAFYLCASSMGDRGEAFFGQGTRLTVV.

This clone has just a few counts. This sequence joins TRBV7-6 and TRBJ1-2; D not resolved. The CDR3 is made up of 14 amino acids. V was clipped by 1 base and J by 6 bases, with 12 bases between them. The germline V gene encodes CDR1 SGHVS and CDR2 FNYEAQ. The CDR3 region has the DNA TGTGCCAGCAGCTTAGGTCAGGCTGGCGATGGCTACACCTTC. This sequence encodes CASSLGQAGDGYTF.